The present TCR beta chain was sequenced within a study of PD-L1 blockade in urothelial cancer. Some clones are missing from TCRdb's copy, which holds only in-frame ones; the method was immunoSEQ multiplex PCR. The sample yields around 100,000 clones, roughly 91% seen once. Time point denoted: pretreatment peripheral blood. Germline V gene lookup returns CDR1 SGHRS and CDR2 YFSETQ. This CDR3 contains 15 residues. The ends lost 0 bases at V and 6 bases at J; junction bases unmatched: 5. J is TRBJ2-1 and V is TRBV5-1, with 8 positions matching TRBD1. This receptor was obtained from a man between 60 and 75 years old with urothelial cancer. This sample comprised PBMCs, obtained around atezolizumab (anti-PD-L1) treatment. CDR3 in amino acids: CASSLADRVGNEQFF. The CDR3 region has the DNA TGCGCCAGCAGCTTGGCGGACAGGGTGGGCAATGAGCAGTTCTTC.